These 13 T cell receptor beta chains came from one sample sequenced in a study of T cell responses to AZD1222 COVID-19 vaccine. Only in-frame clones appear in the TCRdb table, and some are missing; sequencing was by immunoSEQ multiplex PCR. The sample lists approximately 170,000 clones, 80% to 90% occurring once. The sample here was peripheral blood, taken 28 days after the second AZD1222 dose. The origin of the receptors is an adult who received the AZD1222 COVID-19 vaccine.

The chain's CDR3 is CAWSVRFRANTGELFF. The CDR3 nucleotides read TGTGCCTGGAGTGTACGATTCAGGGCCAACACCGGGGAGCTGTTTTTT. The chain links TRBV30 to TRBJ2-2, with a weak D call TRBD1 (5 bases). The CDR3 contains 16 residues. Trimming left V 0 bases short and J 2 bases short, with 13 bases between. CDR1 is GTSNPN, CDR2 SVGIG, per germline (reference sequence).

The CDR3 sequence is CASSRQGPPNTGELFF. CDR3 in DNA: TGCGCCAGCAGCCGTCAGGGGCCCCCGAACACCGGGGAGCTGTTTTTT. This rearrangement joins TRBV5-1 to TRBJ2-2, with D possibly being TRBD1 (6 bases). Trimming pared 4 bases from V and 0 bases from J, leaving 13 bases between. Germline loops: CDR1 SGHRS, CDR2 YFSETQ. This CDR3 is built from 16 residues.

V is TRBV15 and J is TRBJ2-3; D unresolved. V lost 0 bases and J lost 1, with 5 bases in between. Germline assignment: CDR1 LNHNV and CDR2 YYDKDF (reference sequence). CDR3 size: 14 residues. In DNA, the CDR3 is TGTGCCACCAGCAGAGATACAGGCACAGATACGCAGTATTTT. Translating gives CATSRDTGTDTQYF.

V and J are TRBV5-1 and TRBJ2-7; the match to TRBD2 covers 8 bases. J was trimmed by 3 bases and V by 0 bases; bases with no gene match: 8. The germline gives CDR1 SGHRS, CDR2 YFSETQ. This CDR3 has 16 amino acids. CDR3 residues: CASSLVGGGRIYEQYF. CDR3 DNA sequence: TGCGCCAGCAGCTTGGTAGGCGGGGGGCGTATCTACGAGCAGTACTTC.

The chain recombines TRBV4-2 with TRBJ2-4, with 7 bases matching TRBD2. Germline V gives CDR1 LGHNA, CDR2 YNFKEQ. This CDR3 region has 15 residues. Germline trimming cut 0 bases from V and 6 bases from J; bases unmatched to any gene: 5. CDR3 amino acids: CASSQDGRVGNIQYF. The CDR3, as DNA: TGTGCCAGCAGCCAAGATGGGAGGGTGGGAAACATTCAGTACTTC.

The count of this clone is one. J is TRBJ1-1 and V is TRBV30; no clear D. This CDR3 is built from 13 residues. Germline V lookup: CDR1 GTSNPN, CDR2 SVGIG (reference sequence). Deletions cut 2 bases from V and 2 bases from J, with 9 bases between. Here the CDR3 DNA reads TGTGCCTGGAGTCCCGGTGTTAACACTGAAGCTTTCTTT. Translating gives CAWSPGVNTEAFF.

This clone appeared once. The chain has TRBV27 and TRBJ1-1; tentatively, D is TRBD1 (5 bases). Trimming stripped 0 bases from V and 5 bases from J, with 13 bases between. The CDR3 covers 15 residues. Germline CDR1 reads MNHEY; CDR2 reads SMNVEV (reference sequence). The CDR3 DNA follows: TGTGCCAGCAGTTTATCTGCAGGGCGGGGGACTGAAGCTTTCTTT. As protein: CASSLSAGRGTEAFF.

This chain uses TRBV5-1 with TRBJ2-3, with 8 nucleotides matching TRBD2. CDR3 size: 15 residues. The junction had 3 bases not matched to a gene; V was cut back by 0 bases and J by 3 bases. CDR1 and CDR2 (germline): SGHRS, YFSETQ. The CDR3 sequence: CASSLGPSGTDTQYF. The CDR3 DNA reads as TGCGCCAGCAGCTTGGGCCCTAGCGGGACAGATACGCAGTATTTT.

This chain uses TRBV9 with TRBJ2-7; tentatively, D is TRBD2 (5 bases). Germline values: CDR1 SGDLS, CDR2 YYNGEE. There are 14 residues in the CDR3. Trimming took 0 bases from V and 3 from J, leaving 10 bases between them. The CDR3 coding sequence is TGTGCCAGCAGCGTAGAGTTTCGGGGCTACGAGCAGTACTTC. Translation gives CASSVEFRGYEQYF.

The V call is TRBV28, the J call TRBJ1-4; D call uncertain. V lost 3 bases, J lost 7 bases, and 9 bases lay in between. Germline V CDR1 and CDR2: MDHEN, SYDVKM. The CDR3 is made up of 13 amino acids. The CDR3 sequence is CASSFGPGEKLFF. DNA for the CDR3: TGTGCCAGCAGTTTCGGACCAGGTGAAAAACTGTTTTTT. The full variable domain, completed using reference TRBV28 and TRBJ1-4, is DVKVTQSSRYLVKRTGEKVFLECVQDMDHENMFWYRQDPGLGLRLIYFSYDVKMKEKGDIPEGYSVSREKKERFSLILESASTNQTSMYLCASSFGPGEKLFFGSGTQLSVL.

The V and J genes are TRBV5-1 and TRBJ2-7, with D possibly TRBD2 on 7 matching bases. CDR1 is SGHRS, CDR2 YFSETQ, per germline. V lost 4 bases and J 6 bases, leaving 17 bases between the germline ends. The CDR3 is 14 amino acids. CDR3 protein: CASSREGGRGEQYF. CDR3 in DNA: TGCGCCAGCAGCAGGGAGGGGGGCCGGGGCGAGCAGTACTTC.

The chain is built from TRBV19 and TRBJ1-5, with D perhaps matching TRBD1 (6 bases). V was pared by 6 bases and J by 0 bases, with 15 bases between. CDR3 length: 16 amino acids. Germline CDR1 and CDR2: LNHDA and SQIVND (reference sequence). CDR3 residues: CASSLRGAHSNQPQHF. CDR3 nucleotides: TGTGCCAGTAGCCTGCGGGGGGCCCATAGCAATCAGCCCCAGCATTTT.

The gene calls are TRBV6-6 and TRBJ1-1; perhaps TRBD1 as D (6 bases). V was trimmed by 5 bases and J by 1 base, leaving 8 bases between them. The germline V gene has CDR1 MNHNY and CDR2 SVGAGI (reference sequence). The CDR3 runs to 13 residues. CDR3 DNA: TGTGCCAGCAGTCAGGACAGGAACACTGAAGCTTTCTTT. Encoded protein: CASSQDRNTEAFF.